What follows is one TCR beta chain and its context. This clonotype has a handful of counts. Its antigen is not yet known. No qualities accompany the bases; no much larger clone lies one base away. The method was PCR. DNA from cultured CD4+ T cells was subjected to TCR sequencing with the Oncomine TCR Beta short-read assay at the Johns Hopkins FTIC core. The QIAamp micro DNA kit was used to extract genomic DNA from the cultured CD4+ T cells. Oncomine TCR Beta libraries made from cultured CD4+ T cells were pooled using unique dual indexes and sequenced on an Illumina iSeq 100. Concerning the study's data processing: Non-productive sequences were removed, and CDR3s not starting with C, not ending with F or W, or shorter than 7 amino acids were discarded. The MANAFEST web application identified antigen-specific clonotypes by comparing peptide-stimulated wells against reference wells and other culture wells. Positive clones required FDR below 0.05, an odds ratio above 5, and productive frequency above 0.1% in at least two of three replicate wells. Clonotypes that were significantly expanded in both SARS-CoV-2 spike wells and at least one common cold coronavirus spike condition were defined as cross-reactive. Similarity between CDR3 sequences was evaluated in R version 3.6.1 using Levenshtein distances (stringdist) and unrooted phylogenetic trees (ape). TCRdb reprocessed the public reads (quality trimming at Q25 with fastp, clone calling with MiXCR) and kept in-frame beta chains. Rows with a matching CDR3 protein are joined into one entry that keeps the most common DNA and genes. Clone size and V and J calls follow TCRdb, not the original study. Across this sample there are some 21,000 distinct CDR3 sequences, with around 52% seen only once. Nearly 10% of the sample comes from the top ten.

This sample was included in a study of vaccination and CD4 T cells after COVID-19 (dated by TCRdb to the early 2020s). Background for the entire study: SARS-CoV-2 positivity had been established in the convalescent patients by nasal swab PCR, and mild disease was recorded in several of these patients and severe disease in one. The convalescent cohort comprised six males and four females, including two Hispanic individuals, seven Caucasians, two Asians and one multiracial person. Participants received two doses of either the Pfizer-BioNTech BNT162b2 vaccine (n=8) or the Moderna mRNA-1273 vaccine (n=2). Post-COVID blood samples were collected from convalescent patients a median of approximately 100 days after diagnosis, with a range of about 35 to 161 days. The time from the second vaccine dose to post-vaccine blood sampling had a median of roughly 79 days and ranged from about 14 to 250 days. The cultures were stimulated with overlapping spike peptide pools from SARS-CoV-2 and from the common cold coronaviruses HCoV-NL63, HCoV-OC43 and HCoV-229E. In control cultures, a CEFX viral epitope pool was used as positive control, an HIV-1 Nef peptide pool was used as negative control, or no peptide was added. In around 9 COVID-19 convalescent patients and a handful of infection-naive healthy vaccine recipients, researchers compared the spike-specific CD4+ TCR repertoire from before mRNA vaccination with the repertoire from after.

The paper's findings and limits, for the study overall: In convalescent patients, nearly all vaccine-specific clones (304 of 307) were found to be mono-reactive for SARS-CoV-2 spike rather than cross-reactive with common cold coronaviruses. In convalescent patients, a median about 84% of post-vaccine SARS-CoV-2-reactive clones were detected only after vaccination, and vaccine-specific priming was suggested by this finding. Only a relatively small number of convalescent patients were included in the study, and early timepoints following natural infection were not analyzed. Although the median number of SARS-CoV-2-reactive clonotypes went up from 20 to 25 after infection to roughly 40 after vaccination, the increase was not significant.

Reading the label with the study, this specimen's treatment or condition is: roughly ten-day PBMC culture with coronavirus spike peptide pools or control peptides (ViraFEST assay). To expand antigen-specific T cells with peptide pools and then pick out the expanded clonotypes through TCR sequencing, the study relied on the ViraFEST assay. The convalescent patients' positive SARS-CoV-2 PCR tests were from March to December 2020, which was before the Alpha, Beta and Delta variants emerged in the United States. Each well held approximately 2 million PBMCs cultured in IMDM containing approximately 5% human AB serum and 9 to 10 IU/ml IL-2, with 9 to 10 ug/ml peptide pools added. Half of the culture medium was replaced with fresh IL-2-containing medium on days 3 and 7. After around 11 days of culture, CD4+ T cells were isolated by negative selection with the EasySep CD4+ T cell isolation kit. Ficoll-Paque Plus gradient centrifugation was used to isolate PBMCs from whole blood, and the isolated PBMCs were then either used fresh or cryopreserved at -140C. Culture conditions were generally each tested in triplicate wells.

Sequencing used CD4+ T cells from blood, cultured in vitro. The receptor was isolated from a human donor who had recovered from COVID-19.

In nucleotides, the sequence is TGTGCCAGCACCCCGCGAAGCAATCAGCCCCAGCATTTT. It translates to CASTPRSNQPQHF. The chain links TRBV6-2 or TRBV6-3 with TRBJ1-5; the D gene cannot be named for sure. Spanning cysteine to phenylalanine, the CDR3 consists of 13 amino acids. CDR3 DNA is the only sequence kept; it has 39 bases, read in frame from the first base. The germline V gene provides CDR1 MNHEY and CDR2 SVGEGT. V was cut back by 7 bases and J by 1 base, leaving a gap of 8 bases between them.